This T cell receptor beta chain was recorded in a study of regulatory T cells in long-lasting Graves disease. CDR3-region Arm-PCR and iRepertoire HTBI primers produced the TCR beta libraries. Using its own MiXCR run on the multiplex PCR reads, TCRdb lists one record per CDR3 protein. The sample has roughly 400,000 distinct CDR3 sequences; about 15% are singletons. The length of the CDR3 is 15 residues. V shed 5 bases, J shed 5 bases, and the junction held 11 bases outside the gene matches. Germline lookup yields CDR1 MNHNS and CDR2 SASEGT. Time point reported: newly diagnosed GD, antithyroid drugs for less than 3 months. PBMCs provided the RNA from which the TCR library was made. This clonotype was counted many times. This same sample was also part of a study on T cells in Graves' hyperthyroidism and ophthalmopathy.

The chain is built from TRBV6-1 and TRBJ1-2; 7 nucleotides line up with TRBD1. The receptor was derived from a middle-aged woman with Graves disease. Sequencing was performed on peripheral blood mononuclear cells (PBMCs), taken at new diagnosis, from a patient treated with antithyroid drugs. CDR3 loop: CASSTTLRQGYGYTF. In DNA form, the CDR3 reads TGTGCCAGCAGTACAACCCTTCGACAGGGATATGGCTACACCTTC.